The 26 T cell receptor beta chains given below trace back to one sample, sequenced in a study of T-cell memory formation after mild COVID-19. TCRdb independently ran MiXCR on the 5' RACE reads; one entry per CDR3 protein. The repertoire includes a few hundred thousand distinct CDR3 sequences, around a sixth of them detected once, and about a fifth sits in the top ten. Input material: PBMCs or a T cell subset sorted from them (not recorded which). The receptor source for this set is a man aged 18 to 35 who had mild COVID-19 (a few samples of this study predate the infection). Cell type and time point are not known.

The V call is TRBV7-2, the J call TRBJ2-5; a possible D gene is TRBD1 (6 bases). Trimming left V 6 bases short and J 4 bases short, with 18 bases between. From germline, CDR1 is SGHTA and CDR2 FQGNSA. There are 15 residues in the CDR3. As DNA, the CDR3 is TGTGCCAGCAGTCGCGGTTCAGGGGCAGGAGAGACCCAGTACTTC. Amino acid sequence: CASSRGSGAGETQYF.

This clonotype was seen a few times. V is TRBV7-2 and J is TRBJ2-3; 10 nucleotides match TRBD2. The CDR3 runs 17 residues. Germline CDR1 is SGHTA and CDR2 is FQGNSA. V shed 2 bases and J 4 bases; nucleotides not matched to a gene: 9. The CDR3 bases are TGTGCCAGCAGCTTAAGGAGCGGGGGGGGCAGGTCAGATACGCAGTATTTT. Protein sequence: CASSLRSGGGRSDTQYF.

This clonotype has a count of ten or more. This sequence joins TRBV27 and TRBJ1-5; the match to TRBD1 covers 9 bases. Losses at the gene ends were 0 bases for V and 6 bases for J; bases not matched to a gene: 3. The CDR3 extends over 15 amino acids. Germline V gene lookup returns CDR1 MNHEY and CDR2 SMNVEV (reference sequence). Here the CDR3 reads CASSLSGTGIQPQHF. CDR3 nucleotides: TGTGCCAGCAGTTTATCAGGGACAGGGATTCAGCCCCAGCATTTT.

The chain combines TRBV6-2 or TRBV6-3 with TRBJ2-5; 8 bases agree with TRBD2. J gave up 2 bases and V 5 bases, and 7 bases lay outside the gene matches. This CDR3 is built from 15 residues. Germline V gene sequence: CDR1 MNHEY, CDR2 SVGEGT. CDR3 sequence (DNA): TGTGCCAGCAGTGGCCCGGGAGGGACACAAGAGACCCAGTACTTC. Its protein is CASSGPGGTQETQYF.

This chain connects TRBV18 to TRBJ2-7; tentative D call: TRBD2 (7 bases). This CDR3 has 15 amino acids. From germline, CDR1 is KGHSH and CDR2 LQKENI. Trimming pared 6 bases from V and 4 bases from J, leaving 19 bases between. The CDR3 DNA is TGTGCCAGCTCCCTAGGGGGGGCGTCTAATTACGAGCAGTACTTC. It is translated as CASSLGGASNYEQYF.

This clonotype was picked up many times. The chain links TRBV5-1 to TRBJ2-1; D assignment may be TRBD1 or TRBD2 (5 bases each). The CDR3 length is 14 residues. V was cut by 3 bases and J by 10 bases, with 17 bases left in between. Germline V gene data show CDR1 as SGHRS and CDR2 as YFSETQ. CDR3 region: CASSSSLGAREQFF. The CDR3, as DNA: TGCGCCAGCAGCTCATCTCTCGGGGCGCGGGAGCAGTTCTTC.

This clonotype was observed at least ten times. This chain uses TRBV6-6 with TRBJ2-5; no clear D gene. The V gene lost 5 bases and the J gene lost 7 bases, with 14 bases spanning the gap. The germline gives CDR1 MNHNY, CDR2 SVGAGI (reference sequence). This CDR3 contains 13 residues. CDR3: CASSKSHEGTQYF. The CDR3 DNA is TGTGCCAGCAGTAAAAGCCACGAAGGGACCCAGTACTTC.

In this sample, this clonotype turned up a few times. The chain is built from TRBV29-1 and TRBJ1-1; TRBD1 is a possible D gene (5 bases). Trimming took 6 bases from V and 0 from J, leaving 8 bases between them. The CDR3 length is 12 residues. Germline V gene lookup returns CDR1 SQVTM and CDR2 ANQGSEA. The CDR3 coding sequence is TGCAGCGTGGGGCTTTTGAACACTGAAGCTTTCTTT. This codes for CSVGLLNTEAFF.

This chain links TRBV5-6 with TRBJ1-1, with D unclear. CDR3 size: 13 residues. Trimming pared 4 bases from V and 3 bases from J, leaving 10 bases between. The germline CDR1 and CDR2 sequences are SGHDT and YYEEEE. The CDR3 spells CASSPGSHTEAFF. In nucleotides, the CDR3 is TGTGCCAGCAGCCCGGGATCCCACACTGAAGCTTTCTTT.

A few counts support this clonotype. This rearrangement joins TRBV20-1 to TRBJ1-1; D not resolved. CDR1 is DFQATT and CDR2 is SNEGSKA in the germline V gene (reference sequence). The germline V and J ends were trimmed by 3 bases and 2 bases, with 7 bases remaining between them. The CDR3 has 12 residues. In DNA, the CDR3 is TGCAGTGCTAGTACATCTAACACTGAAGCTTTCTTT. Protein product: CSASTSNTEAFF.

Only a few counts were recorded for this clonotype. The V and J genes are TRBV7-6 and TRBJ2-3; 10 bases agree with TRBD2. The trim removed 4 bases at V and 0 bases at J, leaving 10 bases unmatched. This CDR3 region has 18 residues. The germline V gene encodes CDR1 SGHVS and CDR2 FNYEAQ. CDR3 nucleotide sequence: TGTGCCAGCAGCTGGACAGGAGCTAGCGGGGGAAGCACAGATACGCAGTATTTT. It yields the protein CASSWTGASGGSTDTQYF.

This chain uses TRBV7-3 with TRBJ1-6; unclear D gene. This CDR3 spans 14 amino acids. Germline lookup yields CDR1 SGHTA and CDR2 FQGTGA. The germline V and J ends were trimmed by 3 bases and 7 bases, with 10 bases remaining between them. CDR3 sequence (DNA): TGTGCCAGCAGCTTTGGTGTATGGAATTCACCCCTCCACTTT. Translated: CASSFGVWNSPLHF.

V is TRBV27 and J is TRBJ2-7, with a possible D match to TRBD1 (6 bases). The CDR3 length is 15 residues. V was pared by 6 bases and J by 0 bases, with 15 bases between. CDR1 MNHEY and CDR2 SMNVEV come from the germline V gene (reference sequence). CDR3 region: CASSPPGHLSYEQYF. The CDR3 coding sequence is TGTGCCAGCAGCCCGCCGGGACACCTCTCCTACGAGCAGTACTTC.

The V gene is TRBV6-5, the J gene TRBJ2-1; tentative D call: TRBD1 (6 bases). Per the germline V gene, CDR1 is MNHEY and CDR2 is SVGAGI. This CDR3 is built from 16 residues. Between the trimmed V and J ends, which lost 0 bases and 5 bases, there was a span of 14 bases. The CDR3 region is CASSYSGTRPNNEQFF. Written as DNA, the CDR3 is TGTGCCAGCAGTTACTCCGGGACAAGGCCGAACAATGAGCAGTTCTTC.

This clonotype has more than one count but fewer than ten. The chain carries TRBV5-1 and TRBJ1-1; D might be TRBD1 (5 bases). Trimming took 3 bases from V and 3 from J, leaving 15 bases between them. Germline CDR1 is SGHRS and CDR2 is YFSETQ. This CDR3 comprises 15 residues. This chain's CDR3 is CASSSGSRDDTEAFF. The CDR3 region has the DNA TGCGCCAGCAGCTCCGGGAGCAGGGATGACACTGAAGCTTTCTTT. Filled out from reference TRBV5-1 and TRBJ1-1, the complete variable domain reads KAGVTQTPRYLIKTRGQQVTLSCSPISGHRSVSWYQQTPGQGLQFLFEYFSETQRNKGNFPGRFSGRQFSNSRSEMNVSTLELGDSALYLCASSSGSRDDTEAFFGQGTRLTVV.

In its sample, this clonotype was seen many times. Written as DNA, the CDR3 is TGTGCCAGCAGTTTAGGAGGGTTGGAGCAGTACGTC. Protein: CASSLGGLEQYV. The chain joins TRBV28 to TRBJ2-7; a weak D match, TRBD2 (6 bases). Deletions cut 2 bases from V and 7 bases from J, with 9 bases between. Germline V gene lookup returns CDR1 MDHEN and CDR2 SYDVKM. This CDR3 spans 12 amino acids.

The chain joins TRBV9 to TRBJ1-1; a possible D gene is TRBD1 (5 bases). This CDR3 is built from 14 residues. The V and J ends lost 0 bases and 4 bases respectively, with 10 bases between them. Germline V gene sequence: CDR1 SGDLS, CDR2 YYNGEE. In DNA, the CDR3 is TGTGCCAGCAGCGTAGGGGGGGGACGCACTGAAGCTTTCTTT. It codes for CASSVGGGRTEAFF.

The V gene is TRBV4-1, the J gene TRBJ2-3; maybe TRBD1 (5 bases). This CDR3 has 14 amino acids. Trimming pared 3 bases from V and 11 bases from J, leaving 18 bases between. Germline CDR1 is MGHRA and CDR2 is YSYEKL. In DNA, the CDR3 is TGCGCCAGCAGCCAGTACAGGTTAGAGAGTGGGCAGTATTTT. Translated: CASSQYRLESGQYF.

This rearrangement joins TRBV2 to TRBJ2-7; TRBD2 agrees at 7 bases. J was trimmed by 3 bases and V by 11 bases; bases with no gene match: 7. Germline V gene lookup returns CDR1 SNHLY and CDR2 FYNNEI. The CDR3 has 12 residues. The CDR3 protein is CAGLGGSYEQYF. CDR3 nucleotide sequence: TGTGCCGGGCTGGGGGGGAGCTACGAGCAGTACTTC.

The V call is TRBV7-2, the J call TRBJ1-2, with TRBD1 as a possible D gene (6 bases). Germline V lookup: CDR1 SGHTA, CDR2 FQGNSA. V lost 5 bases and J lost 7, with 17 bases in between. The CDR3 sequence is 14 residues long. DNA for the CDR3: TGTGCCAGCAGCCCCGTCCGGGCAGGGGCTGGCTACACCTTC. This codes for CASSPVRAGAGYTF. The full variable domain, in which reference TRBV7-2 and TRBJ1-2 provide the parts outside the CDR3, is GAGVSQSPSNKVTEKGKDVELRCDPISGHTALYWYRQSLGQGLEFLIYFQGNSAPDKSGLPSDRFSAERTGGSVSTLTIQRTQQEDSAVYLCASSPVRAGAGYTFGSGTRLTVV.

This clonotype showed up just once. The chain combines TRBV18 with TRBJ1-2; D unresolved. V was trimmed by 3 bases and J by 6 bases, leaving 14 bases between them. The CDR3 runs 14 residues. Germline V gene data show CDR1 as KGHSH and CDR2 as LQKENI. The CDR3 is CASSPGEPGHGYTF. Written as DNA, the CDR3 is TGTGCCAGCTCACCCGGTGAACCCGGGCATGGCTACACCTTC.

CDR3 nucleotide sequence: TGTGCCAGCAGCTGGGAGGGGGTCACAGATACGCAGTATTTT. This gives the protein CASSWEGVTDTQYF. This rearrangement joins TRBV11-2 to TRBJ2-3, with D perhaps TRBD2 (7 bases). The CDR3 covers 14 residues. Deletions cut 4 bases from V and 2 bases from J, with 10 bases between. In germline, CDR1 is SGHAT, CDR2 FQNNGV. The whole variable domain, remainder taken from reference TRBV11-2 and TRBJ2-3, is EAGVAQSPRYKIIEKRQSVAFWCNPISGHATLYWYQQILGQGPKLLIQFQNNGVVDDSQLPKDRFSAERLKGVDSTLKIQPAKLEDSAVYLCASSWEGVTDTQYFGPGTRLTVL.

This chain connects TRBV20-1 to TRBJ1-1; 8 bases are shared with TRBD1. Germline CDR1 and CDR2: DFQATT and SNEGSKA (reference sequence). This CDR3 spans 14 amino acids. After removal of 1 base from V and 8 bases from J, the junction contained 9 bases not matched to a gene. CDR3 amino acids: CSARAGQGLAEAFF. The CDR3 bases are TGCAGTGCTAGAGCCGGACAGGGTCTGGCAGAAGCTTTCTTT.

The chain carries TRBV28 and TRBJ2-4; D call uncertain. This CDR3 region has 13 residues. Germline CDR1 and CDR2: MDHEN and SYDVKM. Trimming took 7 bases from V and 6 from J, leaving 13 bases between them. This CDR3 is CASNRARGNIQYF. CDR3 DNA sequence: TGTGCCAGCAATCGGGCCCGAGGAAACATTCAGTACTTC.

The rearrangement joins TRBV3-1 to TRBJ1-2; D is unresolved. The CDR3 is made up of 12 amino acids. CDR1 LGHDT and CDR2 YNNKEL come from the germline V gene (reference sequence). The ends were cut back, 1 base at V and 4 bases at J, with 4 bases in the middle. The chain's CDR3 is CASSQVSYGYTF. CDR3 DNA sequence: TGTGCCAGCAGCCAAGTCAGCTATGGCTACACCTTC.

V usage is TRBV6-6 and J usage is TRBJ1-1; the D gene is possibly TRBD1 (5 bases). The CDR3 has 13 residues. Trimming took 7 bases from V and 5 from J, leaving 14 bases between them. Germline V gives CDR1 MNHNY, CDR2 SVGAGI (reference sequence). In nucleotides, the CDR3 is TGTGCCAGCATCACATCCCAGGGAACTGAAGCTTTCTTT. The encoded protein is CASITSQGTEAFF.